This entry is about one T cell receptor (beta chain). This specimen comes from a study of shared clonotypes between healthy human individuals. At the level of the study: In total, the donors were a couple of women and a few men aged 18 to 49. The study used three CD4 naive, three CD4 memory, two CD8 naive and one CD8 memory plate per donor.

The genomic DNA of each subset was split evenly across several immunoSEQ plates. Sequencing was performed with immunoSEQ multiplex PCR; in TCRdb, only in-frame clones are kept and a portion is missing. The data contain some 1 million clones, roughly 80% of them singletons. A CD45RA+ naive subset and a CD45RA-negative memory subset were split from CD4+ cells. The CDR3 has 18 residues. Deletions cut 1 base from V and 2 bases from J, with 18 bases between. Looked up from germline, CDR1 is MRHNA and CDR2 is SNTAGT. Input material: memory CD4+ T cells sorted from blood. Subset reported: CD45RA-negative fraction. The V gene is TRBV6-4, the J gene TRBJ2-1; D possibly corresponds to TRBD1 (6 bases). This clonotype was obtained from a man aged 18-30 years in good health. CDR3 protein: CASSDYPVTGQTYNEQFF. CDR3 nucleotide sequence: TGTGCCAGCAGTGACTATCCCGTTACAGGGCAGACCTACAATGAGCAGTTCTTC.